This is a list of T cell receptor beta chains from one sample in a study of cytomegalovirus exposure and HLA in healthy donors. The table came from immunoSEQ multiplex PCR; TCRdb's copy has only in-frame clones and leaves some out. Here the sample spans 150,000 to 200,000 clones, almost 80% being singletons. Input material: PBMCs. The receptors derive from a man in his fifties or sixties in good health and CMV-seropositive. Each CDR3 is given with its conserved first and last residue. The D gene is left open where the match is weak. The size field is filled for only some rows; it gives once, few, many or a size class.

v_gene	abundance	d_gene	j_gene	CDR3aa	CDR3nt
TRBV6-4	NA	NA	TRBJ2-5	CASSGLVVQETQYF	TGTGCCAGCAGTGGTCTGGTGGTCCAGGAGACCCAGTACTTC
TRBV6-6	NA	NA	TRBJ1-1	CASSNQQGNTEAFF	TGTGCCAGCAGTAACCAACAGGGGAACACTGAAGCTTTCTTT
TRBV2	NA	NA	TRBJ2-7	CASRNRGGSSYEQYF	TGTGCCAGCAGGAACAGGGGAGGAAGCTCCTACGAGCAGTACTTC
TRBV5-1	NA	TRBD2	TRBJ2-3	CASSLRRLAFTDTQYF	TGCGCCAGCAGCTTGAGGAGACTAGCCTTCACAGATACGCAGTATTTT
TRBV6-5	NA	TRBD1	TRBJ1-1	CASSYDRALSTEAFF	TGTGCCAGCAGTTACGACAGGGCTCTGAGCACTGAAGCTTTCTTT
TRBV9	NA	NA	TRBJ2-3	CASSVAGYDTDTQYF	TGTGCCAGCAGCGTAGCAGGGTACGACACAGATACGCAGTATTTT
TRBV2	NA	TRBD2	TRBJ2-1	CASSELAGNEQFF	TGTGCCAGCAGTGAGTTAGCGGGCAATGAGCAGTTCTTC
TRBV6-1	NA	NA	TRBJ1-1	CASSEAASEAFF	TGTGCCAGCAGTGAAGCAGCAAGTGAAGCTTTCTTT
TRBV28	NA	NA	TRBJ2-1	CASTARDSSYNEQFF	TGTGCCAGCACCGCACGGGACTCGAGCTACAATGAGCAGTTCTTC
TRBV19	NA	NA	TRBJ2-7	CASSIGGEQYF	TGTGCCAGTAGTATAGGCGGCGAGCAGTACTTC
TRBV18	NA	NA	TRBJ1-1	CASSPSAVEAFF	TGTGCCAGCTCACCAAGTGCGGTTGAAGCTTTCTTT
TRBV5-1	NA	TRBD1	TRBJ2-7	CASSLGQGNEQYF	TGCGCCAGCAGCCTGGGACAGGGGAACGAGCAGTACTTC
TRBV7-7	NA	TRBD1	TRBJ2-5	CASSPGTAQETQYF	TGTGCCAGCAGCCCAGGGACAGCCCAAGAGACCCAGTACTTC
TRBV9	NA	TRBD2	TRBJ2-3	CASSPRLAGTTDTQYF	TGTGCCAGCAGCCCCCGGCTAGCGGGGACCACAGATACGCAGTATTTT
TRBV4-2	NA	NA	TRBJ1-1	CASSLGPGKMNTEAFF	TGTGCCAGCAGCTTAGGACCGGGGAAGATGAACACTGAAGCTTTCTTT
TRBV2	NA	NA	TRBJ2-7	CASSEPGKAPYEQYF	TGTGCCAGCAGTGAACCGGGGAAAGCCCCCTACGAGCAGTACTTC
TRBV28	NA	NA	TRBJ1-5	CASATGMLGNQPQHF	TGTGCCAGCGCTACAGGGATGCTAGGCAATCAGCCCCAGCATTTT
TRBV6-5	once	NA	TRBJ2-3	CASGLVRENTQYF	TGTGCCAGCGGCCTTGTCAGGGAAAATACGCAGTATTTT
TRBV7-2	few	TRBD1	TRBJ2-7	CASSLGTGSEQYF	TGTGCCAGCAGCCTAGGGACAGGGTCCGAGCAGTACTTC
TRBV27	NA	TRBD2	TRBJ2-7	CASSFSGTSGGKTYEQYF	TGTGCCAGCAGTTTCTCCGGGACTAGCGGGGGAAAAACCTACGAGCAGTACTTC